The clone carrying this T cell receptor (beta chain) was counted at least ten times. Trimming shortened V by 0 bases and J by 5 bases, and 11 bases separated the two germline ends. Germline V CDR1 and CDR2: SGHAT, FQNNGV. This CDR3 is built from 14 residues. The data were obtained in a study of T cells in Graves' hyperthyroidism and ophthalmopathy. Turning to the study itself: Blood was drawn when the patient was first diagnosed and still untreated.

Researchers took RNA transcripts and amplified the TCR beta CDR3 regions from them. First-round RT-PCR targeting the TCR CDR3 was performed with the HTBI primer set. TCRdb called the multiplex PCR reads again in MiXCR, with one record for every CDR3 protein. This table holds about 560,000 distinct CDR3 sequences, 16% found once. Graves' hyperthyroidism is called stable when ophthalmopathy does not progress within 18 months. The specimen sequenced was blood. The gene calls are TRBV11-2 and TRBJ2-7; D may be TRBD1 (6 bases). The TCR was taken from a woman in her late teens or twenties with Graves' hyperthyroidism. The CDR3 DNA is TGTGCCAGCAGCTTAGATGTGCAGGGGAACGAGCAGTACTTC. Its translation is CASSLDVQGNEQYF.